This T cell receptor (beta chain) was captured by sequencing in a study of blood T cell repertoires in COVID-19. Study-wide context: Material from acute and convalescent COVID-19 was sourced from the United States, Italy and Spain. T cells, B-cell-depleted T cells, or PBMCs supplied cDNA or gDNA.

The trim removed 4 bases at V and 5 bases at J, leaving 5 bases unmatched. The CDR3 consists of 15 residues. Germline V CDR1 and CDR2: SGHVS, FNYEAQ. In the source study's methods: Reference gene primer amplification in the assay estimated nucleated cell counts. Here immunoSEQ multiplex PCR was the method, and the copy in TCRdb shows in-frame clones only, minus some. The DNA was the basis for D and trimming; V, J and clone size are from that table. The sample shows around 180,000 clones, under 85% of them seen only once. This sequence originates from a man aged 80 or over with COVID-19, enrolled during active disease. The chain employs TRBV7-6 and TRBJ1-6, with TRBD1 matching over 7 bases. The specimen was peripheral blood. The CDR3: CASSSGTANNSPLHF. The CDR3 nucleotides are TGTGCCAGCAGCTCCGGGACAGCTAATAATTCACCCCTCCACTTT.